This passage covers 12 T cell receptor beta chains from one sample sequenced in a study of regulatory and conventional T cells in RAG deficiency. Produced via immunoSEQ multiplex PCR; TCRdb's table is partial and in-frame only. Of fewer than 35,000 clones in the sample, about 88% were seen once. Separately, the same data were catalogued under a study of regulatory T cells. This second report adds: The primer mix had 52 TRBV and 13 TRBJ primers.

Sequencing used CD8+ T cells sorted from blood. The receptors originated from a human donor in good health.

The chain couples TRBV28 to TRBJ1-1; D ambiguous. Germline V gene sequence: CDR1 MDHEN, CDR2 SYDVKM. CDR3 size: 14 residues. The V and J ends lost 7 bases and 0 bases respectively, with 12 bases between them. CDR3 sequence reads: CASTVYSMNTEAFF. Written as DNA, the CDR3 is TGTGCCAGCACCGTATACTCGATGAACACTGAAGCTTTCTTT.

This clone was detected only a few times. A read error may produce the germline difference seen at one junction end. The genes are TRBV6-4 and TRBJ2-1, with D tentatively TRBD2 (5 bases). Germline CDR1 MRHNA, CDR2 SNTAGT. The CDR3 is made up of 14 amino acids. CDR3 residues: CAISEVGKGNEQFF. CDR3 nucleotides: TGTGCCATCAGTGAGGTCGGGAAAGGTAATGAGCAGTTCTTC.

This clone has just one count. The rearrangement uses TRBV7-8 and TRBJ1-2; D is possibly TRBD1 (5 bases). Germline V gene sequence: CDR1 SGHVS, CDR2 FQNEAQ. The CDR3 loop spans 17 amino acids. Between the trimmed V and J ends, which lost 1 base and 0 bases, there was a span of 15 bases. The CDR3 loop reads CASSLVMQGHSNYGYTF. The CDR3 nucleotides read TGTGCCAGCAGCTTAGTCATGCAGGGCCATTCTAACTATGGCTACACCTTC.

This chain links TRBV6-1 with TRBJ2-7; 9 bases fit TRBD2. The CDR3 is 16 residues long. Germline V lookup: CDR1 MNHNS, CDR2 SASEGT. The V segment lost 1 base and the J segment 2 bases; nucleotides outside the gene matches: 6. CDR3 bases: TGTGCCAGCAGTGAAGTTGGCGGGAGGGTCACCTACGAGCAGTACTTC. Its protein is CASSEVGGRVTYEQYF.

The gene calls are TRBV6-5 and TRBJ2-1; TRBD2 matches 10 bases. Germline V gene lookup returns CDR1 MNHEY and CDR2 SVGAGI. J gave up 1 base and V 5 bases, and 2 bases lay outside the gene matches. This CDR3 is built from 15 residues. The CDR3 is CASSRSGRSYNEQFF. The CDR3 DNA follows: TGTGCCAGCAGTCGTAGCGGGAGGTCCTACAATGAGCAGTTCTTC.

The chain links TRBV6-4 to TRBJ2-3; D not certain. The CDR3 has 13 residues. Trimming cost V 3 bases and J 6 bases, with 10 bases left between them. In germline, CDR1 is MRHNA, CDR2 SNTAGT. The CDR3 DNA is TGTGCCAGCAGTGAAAGGACCCGGGATACGCAGTATTTT. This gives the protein CASSERTRDTQYF.

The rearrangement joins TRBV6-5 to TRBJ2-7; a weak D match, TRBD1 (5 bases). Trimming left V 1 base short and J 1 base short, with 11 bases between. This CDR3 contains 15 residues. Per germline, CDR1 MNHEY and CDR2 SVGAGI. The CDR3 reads CASSYFAQGSYEQYF. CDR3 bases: TGTGCCAGCAGTTACTTTGCCCAGGGATCCTACGAGCAGTACTTC.

Here the CDR3 reads CASRWGKAYNEQFF. DNA of the CDR3: TGTGCCAGCAGGTGGGGGAAAGCCTACAATGAGCAGTTCTTC. The chain combines TRBV6-1 with TRBJ2-1, with D perhaps TRBD1 or TRBD2 (5 bases each). The germline CDR1 and CDR2 sequences are MNHNS and SASEGT. Trimming shortened V by 6 bases and J by 2 bases, and 11 bases separated the two germline ends. The CDR3 length is 14 residues.

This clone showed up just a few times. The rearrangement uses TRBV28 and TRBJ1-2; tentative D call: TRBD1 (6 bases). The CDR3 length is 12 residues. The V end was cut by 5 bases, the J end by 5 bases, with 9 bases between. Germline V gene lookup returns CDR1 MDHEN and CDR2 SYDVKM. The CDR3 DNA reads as TGTGCCAGCAGTCAGGGGCGGTATGGCTACACCTTC. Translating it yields CASSQGRYGYTF.

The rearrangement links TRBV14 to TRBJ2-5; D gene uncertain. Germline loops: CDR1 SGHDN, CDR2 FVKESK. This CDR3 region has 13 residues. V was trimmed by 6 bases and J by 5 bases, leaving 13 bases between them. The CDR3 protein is CASSFDPGETQYF. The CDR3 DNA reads TGTGCCAGCAGTTTCGACCCCGGCGAGACCCAGTACTTC.

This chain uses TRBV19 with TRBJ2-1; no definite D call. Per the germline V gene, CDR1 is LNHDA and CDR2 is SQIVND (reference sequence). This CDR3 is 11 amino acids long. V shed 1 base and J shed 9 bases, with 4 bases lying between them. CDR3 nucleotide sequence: TGTGCCAGTAGTATAGGGCCTGAGCAGTTCTTC. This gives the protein CASSIGPEQFF.

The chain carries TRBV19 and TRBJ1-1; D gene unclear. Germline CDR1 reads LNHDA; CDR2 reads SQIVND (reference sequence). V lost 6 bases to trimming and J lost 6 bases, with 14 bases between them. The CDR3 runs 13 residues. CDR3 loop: CASRFSGVAEAFF. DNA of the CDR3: TGTGCCAGTAGATTCAGTGGTGTCGCTGAAGCTTTCTTT.